A single TCR beta chain is shown here with its context. This specimen belongs to a study of control samples from healthy donors and cancer patients. Sequencing used immunoSEQ multiplex PCR; TCRdb keeps in-frame clones, though not all of them. This sample has tens of thousands of clones, with roughly 80% found just once. This receptor was obtained from a woman between 50 and 59 years old with lung cancer. Sequenced sample: PBMCs.

The DNA for the CDR3 is TGTGCCAGCATTCCAAGACAGGGGCTTAACTATGGCTACACCTTC. It codes for CASIPRQGLNYGYTF. The gene calls are TRBV6-5 and TRBJ1-2, with 8 bases identical to TRBD1. The length of the CDR3 is 15 residues. V was pared by 7 bases and J by 1 base, with 8 bases of the junction left unmatched. Looked up from germline, CDR1 is MNHEY and CDR2 is SVGAGI.